The present T cell receptor (beta chain) was sequenced within a study of early T cells in non-severe SARS-CoV-2 infection. About the study: The study sequenced bulk RNA from unsorted whole blood, with chains unpaired.

The library protocol tagged individual cDNA molecules with unique molecular identifiers. MiXCR, run by TCRdb on the 5' RACE reads, gives a single entry per CDR3 protein. Here the sample spans tens of thousands of distinct CDR3 sequences, roughly 5.3% being singletons. This clonotype was seen only a few times. Its antigen is unknown. Findings and caveats of the study: Sequences matched to VDJdb favored anti-spike CD8 responses, while private and CD4 specificities were missed.

V lost 6 bases and J 5 bases, leaving 14 bases between the germline ends. Looked up from germline, CDR1 is MNHEY and CDR2 is SVGEGT. The CDR3 runs to 13 residues. This sequence joins TRBV6-2 or TRBV6-3 and TRBJ2-7, with unresolved D. The receptor was isolated from an adult who was a healthcare worker with PCR-confirmed SARS-CoV-2 infection or an uninfected control (not recorded which). The source material was whole blood. In nucleotides, the CDR3 is TGTGCCAGCAGCGACCCACCCCCCCACGAGCAGTACTTC. It is translated as CASSDPPPHEQYF.